This TCR beta chain stems from a study of blood T cell repertoires in COVID-19. Across the study: The cDNA or gDNA used as material had been derived from T cells, B-cell-depleted T cells, or PBMCs.

The protocol was immunoSEQ multiplex PCR, while the TCRdb copy is restricted to in-frame clones and leaves out a portion. The table includes 200,000 to 250,000 clones, about 88% detected once. The Seattle patients, enrolled during active infection, were followed longitudinally. V lost 2 bases and J lost 4, with 15 bases in between. CDR1 and CDR2 (germline): SGHKS, YYEKEE (reference sequence). The CDR3 is made up of 16 amino acids. The V call is TRBV5-5, the J call TRBJ1-4, with a tentative D call TRBD1 (6 bases). This receptor was taken from a man between 50 and 59 years old with COVID-19, enrolled during active disease. Material for sequencing was peripheral blood. The CDR3 spells CASSFLATGSNEKLFF. The CDR3 nucleotides are TGTGCCAGCAGCTTCTTGGCCACAGGGAGTAATGAAAAACTGTTTTTT.